Shown below are 10 T cell receptor beta chains from a single sample sequenced in a study of monozygotic twins with cystic fibrosis. Profiled with immunoSEQ multiplex PCR; TCRdb holds only in-frame clones, not every one. The table records just under 20,000 clones, under 95% of them present only once. The sequenced material came from blood. These receptors all come from a girl between 2 and 10 years old with cystic fibrosis.

This chain joins TRBV30 and TRBJ2-7; D perhaps matches TRBD1 (5 bases). Germline CDR1 is GTSNPN and CDR2 is SVGIG (reference sequence). Trimming pared 1 base from V and 2 bases from J, leaving 12 bases between. The CDR3 extends over 14 amino acids. The CDR3 region is CAWSERTNTYEQYF. The CDR3 coding sequence is TGTGCCTGGAGTGAAAGGACAAATACCTACGAGCAGTACTTC.

This chain connects TRBV2 to TRBJ2-6; no firm D call. CDR1 SNHLY and CDR2 FYNNEI come from the germline V gene. The CDR3 extends over 14 amino acids. V shed 2 bases and J shed 0 bases, with 2 bases lying between them. DNA for the CDR3: TGTGCCAGCAGTGAAAGCTCTGGGGCCAACGTCCTGACTTTC. Protein product: CASSESSGANVLTF. The whole variable domain, filled in from reference TRBV2 and TRBJ2-6, reads EPEVTQTPSHQVTQMGQEVILRCVPISNHLYFYWYRQILGQKVEFLVSFYNNEISEKSEIFDDQFSVERPDGSNFTLKIRSTKLEDSAMYFCASSESSGANVLTFGAGSRLTVL.

V and J are TRBV27 and TRBJ2-1; 11 bases match TRBD2. V dropped 4 bases and J dropped 2; count of bases not matched to a gene: 4. Germline assignment: CDR1 MNHEY and CDR2 SMNVEV (reference sequence). The CDR3 is made up of 16 amino acids. The CDR3 DNA follows: TGTGCCAGCAGTTCAATAGCGGGGGGGCCCTACAATGAGCAGTTCTTC. It encodes CASSSIAGGPYNEQFF.

This clone appeared once. V gene TRBV11-1 combines with J gene TRBJ1-6; D gene unclear. The CDR3 loop spans 15 amino acids. CDR1 is SGHAT, CDR2 FQDESV, per germline (reference sequence). V was pared by 1 base and J by 5 bases, with 9 bases between. The CDR3 sequence is CASSLGNRDNSPLHF. The CDR3 nucleotides are TGTGCCAGCAGCTTAGGCAACAGAGATAATTCACCCCTCCACTTT.

J is TRBJ1-6 and V is TRBV27; no firm D call. V shed 0 bases and J shed 7 bases, with 1 base lying between them. The CDR3 is made up of 12 amino acids. Germline CDR1 MNHEY, CDR2 SMNVEV (reference sequence). The CDR3 is CASSLSNSPLHF. Written as DNA, the CDR3 is TGTGCCAGCAGTTTATCCAATTCACCCCTCCACTTT.

The chain carries TRBV5-1 and TRBJ2-5; possible D gene TRBD1, 6 bases. From germline, CDR1 is SGHRS and CDR2 YFSETQ. The ends were cut back, 0 bases at V and 4 bases at J, with 10 bases in the middle. The CDR3 extends over 14 amino acids. The CDR3 is CASSLDRVGETQYF. For the CDR3, the DNA is TGCGCCAGCAGCTTGGACAGGGTGGGAGAGACCCAGTACTTC.

This clone came up a few times. V and J are TRBV27 and TRBJ1-1, with 8 bases lining up with TRBD1. V lost 6 bases, J lost 5 bases, and 5 bases stayed unmatched. The CDR3 has 13 amino acids. Germline V gene data show CDR1 as MNHEY and CDR2 as SMNVEV (reference sequence). The CDR3 loop reads CASRPGGSTEAFF. The CDR3 DNA follows: TGTGCCAGCAGGCCAGGGGGCTCAACTGAAGCTTTCTTT.

Here the CDR3 DNA reads TGCGCCAGCAGCCACGACAGTACCTCTGGGGCCAACGTCCTGACTTTC. Protein product: CASSHDSTSGANVLTF. J is TRBJ2-6 and V is TRBV4-3; a weak D match, TRBD1 (5 bases). The CDR3 runs 16 residues. The germline V gene has CDR1 LGHNA and CDR2 YSLEER. V was clipped by 3 bases and J by 0 bases, with 9 bases between them.

This sequence joins TRBV19 and TRBJ2-7; D perhaps matches TRBD1 (5 bases). There are 14 residues in the CDR3. CDR1 is LNHDA, CDR2 SQIVND, per germline (reference sequence). Trimming stripped 3 bases from V and 3 bases from J, with 12 bases between. For the CDR3, the DNA is TGTGCCAGTAGTATGGGCACAGGCTACTACGAGCAGTACTTC. Translation: CASSMGTGYYEQYF. The full variable domain, completed using reference TRBV19 and TRBJ2-7, is DGGITQSPKYLFRKEGQNVTLSCEQNLNHDAMYWYRQDPGQGLRLIYYSQIVNDFQKGDIAEGYSVSREKKESFPLTVTSAQKNPTAFYLCASSMGTGYYEQYFGPGTRLTVT.

The CDR3 sequence: CASSEGDRESQPQHF. The CDR3 DNA sequence: TGTGCCAGCAGTGAAGGGGACAGGGAAAGTCAGCCCCAGCATTTT. The genes are TRBV6-1 and TRBJ1-5; 9 bases align to TRBD1. Germline CDR1 reads MNHNS; CDR2 reads SASEGT. Trimming removed 1 base from V and 6 bases from J; junction bases left unmatched: 4. This CDR3 has 15 amino acids.